The clone carrying this TCR beta chain has just a few counts. The authors extracted RNA and reverse transcribed it into cDNA as the sequencing template. Using immunoSEQ multiplex PCR, the repertoire was profiled, and TCRdb retains in-frame clones only, with some absent. The sample carries approximately 280,000 clones, roughly 64% recorded once. The treatment denotes: oral pan-JAK inhibitor, 5-10 mg twice daily. The data stem from a study of CD8+ T cells in alopecia areata. CDR1 MGHRA and CDR2 YSYEKL come from the germline V gene. The ends were cut back, 5 bases at V and 4 bases at J, with 24 bases in the middle. The CDR3 is 18 residues long.

This specimen consisted of CD4+ T cells sorted from blood, obtained at week 24, from a patient treated with tofacitinib. The source is a human donor with alopecia areata. J is TRBJ2-1 and V is TRBV4-1, with D tentatively TRBD2 (6 bases). The CDR3 is CASSLTLVRGNSYNEQFF. The DNA for the CDR3 is TGCGCCAGCAGCTTAACGTTGGTACGGGGGAACTCGTACAATGAGCAGTTCTTC.